This T cell receptor beta chain was retrieved from a study of T-cell reconstitution after alpha-beta-depleted transplantation in children. The CDR3 loop spans 13 amino acids. Germline CDR1 reads SGHRS; CDR2 reads YFSETQ. Trimming at V came to 7 bases and at J to 7 bases, leaving 4 bases not matched to a gene. Molecular barcoding with unique molecular identifiers was used for the TCRbeta library. MiXCR, applied by TCRdb to the PCR reads, yields one record per CDR3 protein. This sample has about 97,000 distinct CDR3 sequences; 7.5% to 9% occur once, and the top ten carry about a sixth. Sequencing used PBMCs, obtained before TCRalphabeta/CD19-depleted stem cell transplant. This TCR was sampled from a boy aged 2 to 10 with acute lymphoblastic leukemia, due to receive a stem cell transplant. The rearrangement links TRBV5-1 to TRBJ1-4; 10 nucleotides align to TRBD1. CDR3 nucleotide sequence: TGCGCCAGCGGGACAGGGGTGTCTGAAAAACTGTTTTTT. Translated: CASGTGVSEKLFF.